This TCR beta chain was recorded in a study of cytomegalovirus exposure and HLA in healthy donors. Sequencing was performed with immunoSEQ multiplex PCR; in TCRdb, only in-frame clones are kept and a portion is missing. The sample contains around 69,000 clones, 96% of which appear only once. Notes on this clone: What it recognizes is unknown.

Findings of the study overall: The investigators catalogued 150 to 200 TCR beta chains as cytomegalovirus-associated.

V dropped 3 bases and J dropped 8; count of bases not matched to a gene: 8. CDR1 and CDR2 (germline): GTSNPN, SVGIG (reference sequence). This CDR3 has 14 residues. The V and J genes are TRBV30 and TRBJ2-3, with 10 bases identical to TRBD1. Sequencing was done on a sample of PBMCs. The sequence was obtained from a young woman in good health and CMV-seropositive. The CDR3 DNA is TGTGCCTGGAGGGACCGGGACAGGGGATTTACGCAGTATTTT. Translated, it gives CAWRDRDRGFTQYF.